This T cell receptor (beta chain) was identified in a study of T cell responses to AZD1222 COVID-19 vaccine. Study in general: Pooling of second doses given at about 4 or about 12 weeks was done. Study conclusions and caveats: Donors skewed white British and female; clonal diversity was possibly underestimated. Repertoires were collected only later (after the peak T cell response had occurred). Spike-specific TCR depth and breadth grew after two AZD1222 doses.

Only in-frame clones appear in the TCRdb table, and some are missing; sequencing was by immunoSEQ multiplex PCR. The data show some 130,000 clones, about nine tenths seen once. A few counts support this clone. As yet, its antigen is unknown. The CDR3 covers 15 residues. J gave up 3 bases and V 0 bases, and 3 bases lay outside the gene matches. CDR1 is SGDLS, CDR2 YYNGEE, per germline. This receptor was identified in an adult in good health. Sequencing was performed on peripheral blood, taken on day 0 of AZD1222 vaccination. The V call is TRBV9, the J call TRBJ2-4; 7 bases are shared with TRBD1. CDR3: CASSVEGGLKNIQYF. CDR3 sequence (DNA): TGTGCCAGCAGCGTAGAAGGGGGCCTCAAAAACATTCAGTACTTC.